Included here is one TCR beta chain sequence, with context. Its antigen is as yet unknown. These data are taken from a study of cytomegalovirus exposure and HLA in healthy donors. The PCR contained 60 Vbeta and 13 Jbeta primers. In the original workflow: In a later analysis, roughly 86 million unique TCR beta chains included roughly 11 million shared by two or more donors. Sequencing was performed with immunoSEQ multiplex PCR; in TCRdb, only in-frame clones are kept and a portion is missing. V, J and clone size were drawn from that table, and D and trimming were deduced from the DNA. The table lists approximately 170,000 clones, roughly 79% of them singletons. V lost 7 bases, J lost 2 bases, and 9 bases lay in between. The CDR3 has 12 residues. Germline CDR1 is SQVTM and CDR2 is ANQGSEA. Overall study results and limits: Across donors, sequencing depth was assumed by presence/absence analyses to be roughly uniform. A missense DCLRE1C variant was associated with V- and J-gene trimming of TCR beta chains in a later analysis, and an independent cohort replicated the association. Most TCR sequences were uncommon, yet certain public TCRs appeared in many donors.

This sequence joins TRBV29-1 and TRBJ2-1; TRBD1 might be the D (6 bases). Sequenced sample: PBMCs. The sequence came from a man aged 40-50 years in good health and CMV-seronegative. The CDR3 protein is CSGQGPYNEQFF. In nucleotides, the CDR3 is TGCAGCGGCCAGGGGCCCTACAATGAGCAGTTCTTC.